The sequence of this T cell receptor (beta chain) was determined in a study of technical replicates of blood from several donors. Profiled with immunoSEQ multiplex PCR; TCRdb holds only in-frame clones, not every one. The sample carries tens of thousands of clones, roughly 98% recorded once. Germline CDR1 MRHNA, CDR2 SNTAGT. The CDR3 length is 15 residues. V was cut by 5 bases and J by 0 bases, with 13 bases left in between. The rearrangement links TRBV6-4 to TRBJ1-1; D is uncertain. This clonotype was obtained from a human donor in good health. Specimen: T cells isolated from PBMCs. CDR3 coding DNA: TGTGCCAGCAGTAAATCAGGCACATTGAACACTGAAGCTTTCTTT. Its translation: CASSKSGTLNTEAFF.